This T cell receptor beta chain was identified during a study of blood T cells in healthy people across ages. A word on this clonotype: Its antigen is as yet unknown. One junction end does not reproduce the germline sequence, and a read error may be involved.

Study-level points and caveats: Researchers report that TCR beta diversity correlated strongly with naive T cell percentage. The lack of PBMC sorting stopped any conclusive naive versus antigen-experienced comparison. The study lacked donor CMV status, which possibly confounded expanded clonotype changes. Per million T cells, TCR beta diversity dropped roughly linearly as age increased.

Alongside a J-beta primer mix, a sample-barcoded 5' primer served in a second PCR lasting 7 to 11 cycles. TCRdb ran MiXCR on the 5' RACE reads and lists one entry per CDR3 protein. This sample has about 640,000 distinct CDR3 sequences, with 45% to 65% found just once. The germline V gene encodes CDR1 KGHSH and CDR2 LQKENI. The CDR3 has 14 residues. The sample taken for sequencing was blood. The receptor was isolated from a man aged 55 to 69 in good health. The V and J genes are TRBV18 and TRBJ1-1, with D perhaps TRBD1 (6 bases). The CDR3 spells CASSPLDRSTEAFF. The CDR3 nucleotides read TGTGCCAGCTCGCCACTGGACAGATCCACTGAAGCTTTCTTT.